This record concerns one TCR beta chain sequence. This clonotype was counted at least ten times. No antigen is known for it. There are no base qualities to consult, and no much larger clone falls within one base. These data are taken from a study of T-cell reconstitution after alpha-beta-depleted transplantation in children (dated by TCRdb to 2016 to 2017). For the study in its entirety: T-cell immune reconstitution after TCRalphabeta/CD19-depleted allogeneic hematopoietic cell transplantation in children was quantitatively tracked in the study by means of TCR repertoire profiling.

Including the terminal cysteine and phenylalanine, the CDR3 comprises 14 residues. Of all the DNA, just the CDR3 is kept, 42 bases in frame from base 1. Per the germline V gene, SGHTA is the CDR1 and FQGNSA is the CDR2. The germline V end is reduced by 1 base and the J end by 5 bases; junction bases left unmatched: 3. Explained via the paper, the treatment or condition label denotes: allogeneic hematopoietic cell transplantation with graft depleted of TCRalphabeta T cells and CD19 B cells. TCRalphabeta/CD19-depleted allogeneic hematopoietic cell grafts were given to the transplant recipients, all of whom were children. What the study reported, not specific to this receptor: The apparently early recovery of alphabetaT-cell counts about two months after transplant reportedly depended on only several hundred rapidly expanded clones that came from non-depleted graft cells. In some patients, the high TCRbeta diversity seen at day 60 was put down to recipient T cells and intrathymic progenitors that had survived conditioning. Over subsequent months, a decline in hyperexpanded clone frequencies was noted, and after one year, T-cell counts and TCRbeta diversity were mostly ascribed to newly produced T cells.

The library was made by PCR. Sequencing took place on an Illumina HiSeq 2500. TCR libraries were prepared with molecular barcoding, using unique molecular identifiers to normalize TCRbeta repertoire quantification. TCRdb reprocessing: public reads trimmed at Q25 with fastp, clones called with MiXCR, in-frame beta chains kept. Each CDR3 protein gets just one entry, which takes the most common genes and DNA from the rows behind it. This sample holds 55,000 to 85,000 distinct CDR3 sequences; approximately 10% were observed only once. Jointly, the top ten make up around 14% of the sample. The V and J genes are TRBV7-2 and TRBJ2-5, with TRBD2 matching 8 junction bases. The sequences come from PBMCs, collected before TCRalphabeta/CD19-depleted stem cell transplant. The receptor's source is a boy aged 5-17 years with acute myeloid leukemia, due to receive a stem cell transplant. The CDR3 region: CASSLVQREETQYF. In nucleotide form, the sequence is TGTGCCAGCAGCTTAGTACAGCGGGAGGAGACCCAGTACTTC. The full variable domain, with segments outside the CDR3 supplied by the reference TRBV7-2 and TRBJ2-5 proteins, appears as GAGVSQSPSNKVTEKGKDVELRCDPISGHTALYWYRQSLGQGLEFLIYFQGNSAPDKSGLPSDRFSAERTGGSVSTLTIQRTQQEDSAVYLCASSLVQREETQYFGPGTRLLVL.